This record concerns one T cell receptor beta chain sequence. Its antigen is unidentified. Germline lookup yields CDR1 LGHDT and CDR2 YNNKEL (reference sequence). The CDR3 sequence is 16 residues long. V lost 4 bases to trimming and J lost 1 base; unmatched junction nucleotides: 6. It was second doses at about 4 or about 12 weeks that were pooled. This sample was taken from a study of T cell responses to AZD1222 COVID-19 vaccine. Generated by immunoSEQ multiplex PCR, the TCRdb table keeps only in-frame clones and is missing some. The data contain over 110,000 clones, about nine tenths of them singletons. Overall study results and limits: Donors were largely white British and mainly female; clonal diversity was possibly underestimated. Spike-specific TCR breadth and depth both grew after two AZD1222 doses.

This sequence joins TRBV3-1 (or the pseudogene TRBV3-2) and TRBJ1-1, with 10 nucleotides matching TRBD1. This sequence originates from an adult who received the AZD1222 COVID-19 vaccine. Here the sequenced sample was peripheral blood, taken 28 days after the second AZD1222 dose. Written as DNA, the CDR3 is TGTGCCAGCAGCCCGGGACAGGGGATCACGAACACTGAAGCTTTCTTT. It encodes CASSPGQGITNTEAFF.